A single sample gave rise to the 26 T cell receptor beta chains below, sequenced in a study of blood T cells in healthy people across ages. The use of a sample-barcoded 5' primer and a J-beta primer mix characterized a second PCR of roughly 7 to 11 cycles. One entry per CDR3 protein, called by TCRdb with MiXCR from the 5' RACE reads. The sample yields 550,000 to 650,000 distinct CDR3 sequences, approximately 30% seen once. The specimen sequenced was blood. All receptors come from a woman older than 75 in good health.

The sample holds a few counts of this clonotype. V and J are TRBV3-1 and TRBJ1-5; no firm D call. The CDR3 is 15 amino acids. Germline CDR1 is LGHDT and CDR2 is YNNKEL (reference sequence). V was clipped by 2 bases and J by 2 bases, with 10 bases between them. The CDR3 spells CASSQSPDGNQPQHF. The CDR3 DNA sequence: TGTGCCAGCAGCCAAAGCCCGGACGGCAATCAGCCCCAGCATTTT.

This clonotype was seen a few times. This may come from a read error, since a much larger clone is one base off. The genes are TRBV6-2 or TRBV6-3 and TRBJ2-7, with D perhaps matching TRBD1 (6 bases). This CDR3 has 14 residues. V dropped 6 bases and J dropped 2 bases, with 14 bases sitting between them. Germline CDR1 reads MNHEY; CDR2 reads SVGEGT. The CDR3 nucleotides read TGTGCCAGCAGGAGTGACAGGATACCCTACGAGCAGTACTTC. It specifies CASRSDRIPYEQYF.

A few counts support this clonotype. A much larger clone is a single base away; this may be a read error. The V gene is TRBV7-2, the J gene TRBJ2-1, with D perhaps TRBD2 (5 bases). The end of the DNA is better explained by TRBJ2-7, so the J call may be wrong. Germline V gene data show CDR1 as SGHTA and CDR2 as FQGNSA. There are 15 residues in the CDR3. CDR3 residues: CASSFPGISYNEQYF. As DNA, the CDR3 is TGTGCCAGCAGCTTTCCGGGAATCTCCTACAATGAGCAGTACTTC.

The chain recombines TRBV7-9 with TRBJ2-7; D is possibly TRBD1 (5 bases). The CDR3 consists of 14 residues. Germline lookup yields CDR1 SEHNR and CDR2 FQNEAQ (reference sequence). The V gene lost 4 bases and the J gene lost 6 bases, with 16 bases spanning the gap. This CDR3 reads CASSWGGQESEQYF. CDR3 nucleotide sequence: TGTGCCAGCAGCTGGGGCGGACAAGAATCCGAGCAGTACTTC.

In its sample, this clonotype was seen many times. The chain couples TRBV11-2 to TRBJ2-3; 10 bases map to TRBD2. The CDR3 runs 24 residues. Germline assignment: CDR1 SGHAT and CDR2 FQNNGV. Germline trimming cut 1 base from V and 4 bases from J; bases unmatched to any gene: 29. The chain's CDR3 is CASSLGGLYAGASGGTGGADTQYF. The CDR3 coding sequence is TGTGCCAGCAGCTTAGGAGGGTTGTATGCAGGAGCTAGCGGGGGTACCGGGGGGGCAGATACGCAGTATTTT.

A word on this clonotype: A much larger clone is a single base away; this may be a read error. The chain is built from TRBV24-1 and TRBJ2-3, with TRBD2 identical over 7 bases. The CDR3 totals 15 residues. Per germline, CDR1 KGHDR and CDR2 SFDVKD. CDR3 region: CATSDPGEGTDTLYF. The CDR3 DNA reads TGTGCCACCAGTGACCCCGGGGAGGGCACAGATACGCTGTATTTT.

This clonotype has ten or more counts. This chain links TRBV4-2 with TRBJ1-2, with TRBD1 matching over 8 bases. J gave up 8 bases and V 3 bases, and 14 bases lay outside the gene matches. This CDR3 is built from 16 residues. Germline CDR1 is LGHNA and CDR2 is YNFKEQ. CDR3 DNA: TGTGCCAGCAGCCATGACTCTCAGGGGGCGGGAGGAGGCTACACCTTC. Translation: CASSHDSQGAGGGYTF.

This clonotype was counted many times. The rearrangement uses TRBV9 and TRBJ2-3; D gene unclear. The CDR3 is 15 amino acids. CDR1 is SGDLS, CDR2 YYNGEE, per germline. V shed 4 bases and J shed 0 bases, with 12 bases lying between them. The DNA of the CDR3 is TGTGCCAGCAGCAAAAGCCCATCGAGCACAGATACGCAGTATTTT. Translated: CASSKSPSSTDTQYF.

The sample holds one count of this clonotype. The chain's CDR3 is CSAPGLASFLGNEQFF. In nucleotides, the CDR3 is TGCAGTGCTCCGGGACTAGCGAGTTTTCTTGGCAATGAGCAGTTCTTC. V usage is TRBV20-1 and J usage is TRBJ2-1; TRBD2 matches 10 bases. The V segment lost 5 bases and the J segment 6 bases; nucleotides outside the gene matches: 13. In germline, CDR1 is DFQATT, CDR2 SNEGSKA (reference sequence). This CDR3 is 16 amino acids long.

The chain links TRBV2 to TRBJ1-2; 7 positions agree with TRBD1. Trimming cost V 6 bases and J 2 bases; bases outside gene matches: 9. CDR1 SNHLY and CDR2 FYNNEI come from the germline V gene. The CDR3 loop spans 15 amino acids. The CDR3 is CASRAEQGINYGYTF. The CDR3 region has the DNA TGTGCCAGCAGAGCTGAACAGGGGATAAACTATGGCTACACCTTC.

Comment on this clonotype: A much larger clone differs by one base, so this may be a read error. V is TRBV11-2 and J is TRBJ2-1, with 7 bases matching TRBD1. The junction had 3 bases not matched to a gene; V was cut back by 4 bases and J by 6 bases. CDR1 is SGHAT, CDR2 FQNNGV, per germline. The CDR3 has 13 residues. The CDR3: CASSSGQINEQFF. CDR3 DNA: TGTGCCAGCAGCTCGGGACAGATCAATGAGCAGTTCTTC.

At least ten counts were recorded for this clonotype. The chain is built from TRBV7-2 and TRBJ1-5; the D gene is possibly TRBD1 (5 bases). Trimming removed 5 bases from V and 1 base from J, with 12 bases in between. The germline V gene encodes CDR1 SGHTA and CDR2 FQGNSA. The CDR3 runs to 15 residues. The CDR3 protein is CASSQMGGSNQPQHF. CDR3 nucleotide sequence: TGTGCCAGCAGCCAGATGGGGGGAAGCAATCAGCCCCAGCATTTT.

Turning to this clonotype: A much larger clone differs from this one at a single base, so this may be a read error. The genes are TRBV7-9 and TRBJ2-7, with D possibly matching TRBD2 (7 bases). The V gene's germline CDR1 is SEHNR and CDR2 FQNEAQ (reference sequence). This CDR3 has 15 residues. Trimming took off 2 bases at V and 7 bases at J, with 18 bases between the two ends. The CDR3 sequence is CASSLFQKGGHEQYF. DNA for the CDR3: TGTGCCAGCAGCTTATTCCAGAAGGGGGGGCATGAGCAGTACTTC.

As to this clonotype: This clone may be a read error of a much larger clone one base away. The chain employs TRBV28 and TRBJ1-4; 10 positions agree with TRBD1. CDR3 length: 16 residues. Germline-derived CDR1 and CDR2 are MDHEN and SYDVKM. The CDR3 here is CASSPLVGTGERKPFF. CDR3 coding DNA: TGTGCCAGCAGTCCTCTTGTCGGGACAGGGGAGCGGAAACCGTTTTTT.

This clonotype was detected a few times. CDR3 amino acids: CAIRGGRTEAFF. DNA for the CDR3: TGTGCCATCAGGGGGGGAAGGACTGAAGCTTTCTTT. The chain employs TRBV6-1 and TRBJ1-1, with TRBD1 matching 7 bases. Germline values: CDR1 MNHNS, CDR2 SASEGT. This CDR3 is 12 amino acids long. J lost 5 bases, V lost 10 bases, and 7 bases had no gene match.

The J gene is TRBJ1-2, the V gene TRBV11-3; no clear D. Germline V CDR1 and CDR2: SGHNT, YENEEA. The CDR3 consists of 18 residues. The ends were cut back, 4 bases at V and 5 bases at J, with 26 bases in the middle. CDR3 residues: CASSSPPSLFSRGYGYTF. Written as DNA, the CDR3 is TGTGCCAGCAGCTCGCCACCCTCACTTTTCTCCCGAGGTTATGGCTACACCTTC.

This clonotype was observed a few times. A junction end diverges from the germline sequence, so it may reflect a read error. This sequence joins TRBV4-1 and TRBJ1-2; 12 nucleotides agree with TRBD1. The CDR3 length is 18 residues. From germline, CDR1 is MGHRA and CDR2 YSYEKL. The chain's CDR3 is CAGSQVWDRGRGNYGYTF. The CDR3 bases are TGCGCCGGCAGCCAAGTCTGGGACAGGGGGCGCGGGAACTATGGCTACACCTTC.

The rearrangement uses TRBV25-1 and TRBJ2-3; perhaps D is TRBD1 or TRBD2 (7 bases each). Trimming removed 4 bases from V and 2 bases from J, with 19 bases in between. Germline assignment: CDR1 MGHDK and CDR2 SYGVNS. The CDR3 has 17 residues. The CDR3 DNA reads TGTGCCAGCAGTGTGGGGGGGACGACAGGGCCCACAGATACGCAGTATTTT. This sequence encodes CASSVGGTTGPTDTQYF.

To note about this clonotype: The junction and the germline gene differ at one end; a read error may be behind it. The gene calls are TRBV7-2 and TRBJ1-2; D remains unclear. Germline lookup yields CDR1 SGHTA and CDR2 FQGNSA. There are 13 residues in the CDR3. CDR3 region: CACSLVENTGYTF. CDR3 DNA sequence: TGTGCCTGCAGCCTGGTAGAGAATACTGGCTACACCTTC.

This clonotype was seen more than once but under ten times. The CDR3 loop reads CASSVGASSGAFNEQYF. DNA for the CDR3: TGTGCCAGCAGCGTAGGGGCGAGTAGCGGGGCTTTCAATGAGCAGTACTTC. The genes are TRBV9 and TRBJ2-7, with 8 bases lining up with TRBD2. This CDR3 has 17 residues. CDR1 is SGDLS and CDR2 is YYNGEE in the germline V gene. V trimming: 0 bases; J trimming: 7 bases; junction bases outside the gene matches: 15.

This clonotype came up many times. CDR3 coding DNA: TGCGCCAGCAAGGGTACGGGGACAGGGGACACAGATACGCAGTATTTT. Translating it yields CASKGTGTGDTDTQYF. The chain carries TRBV5-1 and TRBJ2-3; 10 bases align to TRBD1. The CDR3 runs to 16 residues. Germline V lookup: CDR1 SGHRS, CDR2 YFSETQ. The J segment lost 2 bases and the V segment lost 6 bases, leaving 9 bases of the junction unmatched.

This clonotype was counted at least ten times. The DNA of the CDR3 is TGCGCCAGCAGCTTGGAGGTCAGCAGCTACGAGCAGTACTTC. This sequence encodes CASSLEVSSYEQYF. The chain employs TRBV5-1 and TRBJ2-7; D gene uncertain. V gave up 0 bases and J gave up 3 bases, with 10 bases separating them. CDR3 length equals 14 residues. Per germline, CDR1 SGHRS and CDR2 YFSETQ.

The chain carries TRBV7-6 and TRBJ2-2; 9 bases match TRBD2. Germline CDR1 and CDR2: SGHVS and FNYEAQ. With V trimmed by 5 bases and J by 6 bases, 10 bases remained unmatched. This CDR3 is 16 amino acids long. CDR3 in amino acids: CASSQPAGGLAGELFF. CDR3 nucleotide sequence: TGTGCCAGCAGCCAGCCGGCGGGGGGGCTGGCCGGGGAGCTGTTTTTT.

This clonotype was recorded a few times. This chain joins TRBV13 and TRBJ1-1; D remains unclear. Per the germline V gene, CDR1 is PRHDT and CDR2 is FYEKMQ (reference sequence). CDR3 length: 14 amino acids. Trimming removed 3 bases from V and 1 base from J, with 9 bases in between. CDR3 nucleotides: TGTGCCAGCAGCTTCGACGACGAGAACACTGAAGCTTTCTTT. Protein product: CASSFDDENTEAFF.

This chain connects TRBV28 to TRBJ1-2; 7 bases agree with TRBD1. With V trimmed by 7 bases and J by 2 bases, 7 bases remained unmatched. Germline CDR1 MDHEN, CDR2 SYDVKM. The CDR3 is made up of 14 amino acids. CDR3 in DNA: TGTGCCAGCACCCTTACGGGACAGAACTATGGCTACACCTTC. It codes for CASTLTGQNYGYTF.

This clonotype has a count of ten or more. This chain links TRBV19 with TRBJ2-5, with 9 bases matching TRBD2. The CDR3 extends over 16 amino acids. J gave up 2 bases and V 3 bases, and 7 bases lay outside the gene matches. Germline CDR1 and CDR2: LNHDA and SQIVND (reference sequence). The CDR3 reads CASSIRVAGEQETQYF. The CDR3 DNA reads TGTGCCAGTAGTATCAGGGTAGCGGGGGAACAAGAGACCCAGTACTTC.